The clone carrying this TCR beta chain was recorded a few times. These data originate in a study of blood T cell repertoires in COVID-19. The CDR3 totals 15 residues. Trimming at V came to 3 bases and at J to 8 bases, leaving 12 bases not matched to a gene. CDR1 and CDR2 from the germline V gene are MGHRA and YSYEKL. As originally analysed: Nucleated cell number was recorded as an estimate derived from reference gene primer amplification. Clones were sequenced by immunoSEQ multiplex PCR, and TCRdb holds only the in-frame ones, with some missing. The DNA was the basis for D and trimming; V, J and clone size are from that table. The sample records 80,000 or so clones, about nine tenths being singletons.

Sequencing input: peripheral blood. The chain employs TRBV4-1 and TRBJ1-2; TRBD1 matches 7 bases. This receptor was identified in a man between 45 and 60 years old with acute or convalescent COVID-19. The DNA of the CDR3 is TGCGCCAGCAGCCACGCTATAACAGGGGTGAGGGGCTACACCTTC. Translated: CASSHAITGVRGYTF.